The 13 T cell receptor beta chains below come from one sample, sequenced in a study of molecular identifiers for immune sequencing clone quantification (dated by TCRdb to about 2018). Preparation of the library involved PCR. TCRdb shows the sequencer as Illumina HiSeq 4000. In-frame beta chains were kept once TCRdb had trimmed the public reads at Q25 with fastp and called clones with MiXCR. Merged by CDR3 protein, the rows form single entries marked with the most common genes and DNA. The sample contains about 640,000 distinct CDR3 sequences, just under 20% of them found a single time. Of the sample, roughly 0.83% is held by the ten largest clones. Sequencing used naive CD8+ T cells from blood, with Jurkat cell RNA spiked in. Read against the paper, the sample's cell subset or site label means: FACS-sorted CD8+CD4-CCR7+CD45RA+ naive T cells. These receptors were collected from a human donor in good health. Some libraries in this study had Jurkat cell RNA spiked in.

The chain recombines TRBV7-8 with TRBJ2-6; 12 nucleotides align to TRBD1. Trimming took 1 base from V and 2 from J; bases not matched to a gene: 6. The CDR3 runs 19 residues. Looked up from germline, CDR1 is SGHVS and CDR2 is FQNEAQ. The CDR3 loop is CASSLGPGTGGTGANVLTF. The CDR3 DNA reads as TGTGCCAGCAGCTTAGGGCCCGGGACAGGGGGCACTGGGGCCAACGTCCTGACTTTC. Supplemented by reference TRBV7-8 and TRBJ2-6, the full variable domain reads GAGVSQSPRYKVAKRGQDVALRCDPISGHVSLFWYQQALGQGPEFLTYFQNEAQLDKSGLPSDRFFAERPEGSVSTLKIQRTQQEDSAVYLCASSLGPGTGGTGANVLTFGAGSRLTVL.

This clonotype was seen a few times. The CDR3 region has the DNA TGTGCCAGCAGCCCCCCAGGGTGGTCCTACGAGCAGTACTTC. Protein sequence: CASSPPGWSYEQYF. The rearrangement uses TRBV11-2 and TRBJ2-7, with D perhaps matching TRBD1 (5 bases). CDR1 and CDR2 from the germline V gene are SGHAT and FQNNGV. The CDR3 has 14 residues. V lost 5 bases and J lost 1, with 12 bases in between.

This clonotype has just a few counts. This sequence joins TRBV2 and TRBJ2-7; D remains unclear. Trimming took off 0 bases at V and 4 bases at J, with 10 bases between the two ends. Germline lookup yields CDR1 SNHLY and CDR2 FYNNEI. The CDR3 has 14 amino acids. The CDR3: CASSEAGIGYEQYF. In DNA form, the CDR3 reads TGTGCCAGCAGTGAAGCGGGTATCGGTTACGAGCAGTACTTC.

At least ten counts were recorded for this clonotype. The rearrangement links TRBV20-1 to TRBJ1-6; D gene uncertain. In germline, CDR1 is DFQATT, CDR2 SNEGSKA (reference sequence). V was cut by 1 base and J by 2 bases, with 6 bases left in between. The CDR3 loop spans 14 amino acids. In DNA form, the CDR3 reads TGCAGTGCTAGAGTCGACACCTATAATTCACCCCTCCACTTT. It is translated as CSARVDTYNSPLHF.

This clonotype was counted ten times or more. The chain combines TRBV4-1 with TRBJ1-4, with unresolved D. Trimming took 0 bases from V and 8 from J, leaving 16 bases between them. The germline V gene encodes CDR1 MGHRA and CDR2 YSYEKL. The CDR3 is made up of 16 amino acids. Written as DNA, the CDR3 is TGCGCCAGCAGCCAAGATCGGGGTCTTCCTCGGGAAAAACTGTTTTTT. Translated, it gives CASSQDRGLPREKLFF.

This clonotype was found many times. The genes are TRBV7-9 and TRBJ2-7, with 11 bases fitting TRBD2. Trimming cost V 4 bases and J 2 bases; bases outside gene matches: 16. Looked up from germline, CDR1 is SEHNR and CDR2 is FQNEAQ (reference sequence). This CDR3 region has 19 residues. CDR3: CASSYSPGLAADITYEQYF. As DNA, the CDR3 is TGTGCCAGCAGCTACTCACCGGGACTAGCGGCGGATATCACCTACGAGCAGTACTTC.

This clonotype was observed once. A clone one base away is much larger, so this may be a read error. The V call is TRBV24-1, the J call TRBJ2-3; D is possibly TRBD1 or TRBD2 (5 bases each). Between the trimmed V and J ends, which lost 3 bases and 2 bases, there was a span of 14 bases. Germline V gene lookup returns CDR1 KGHDR and CDR2 SFDVKD. This CDR3 is 16 amino acids long. The CDR3 region is CATSDQAGGTTDTQYF. Written as DNA, the CDR3 is TGTGCCACCAGTGATCAAGCCGGTGGGACCACAGATACGCAGTATTTT.

This clonotype was seen a few times. This chain links TRBV19 with TRBJ2-5; D not resolved. The CDR3 covers 13 residues. V was shortened by 5 bases and J by 3 bases, with 10 bases between the two germline ends. Germline CDR1 is LNHDA and CDR2 is SQIVND (reference sequence). The CDR3 loop reads CASSSHRKETQYF. The CDR3 region has the DNA TGTGCCAGTAGTTCGCACAGAAAAGAGACCCAGTACTTC. The full variable domain, in which reference TRBV19 and TRBJ2-5 provide the parts outside the CDR3, is DGGITQSPKYLFRKEGQNVTLSCEQNLNHDAMYWYRQDPGQGLRLIYYSQIVNDFQKGDIAEGYSVSREKKESFPLTVTSAQKNPTAFYLCASSSHRKETQYFGPGTRLLVL.

This clonotype was counted many times. This chain joins TRBV4-1 and TRBJ2-7; D is undetermined. Trimming removed 3 bases from V and 3 bases from J, with 21 bases in between. The CDR3 covers 17 residues. The V gene's germline CDR1 is MGHRA and CDR2 YSYEKL. The CDR3 DNA is TGCGCCAGCAGCCACACGCCGAAAGAGGACGGTTACTACGAGCAGTACTTC. This sequence encodes CASSHTPKEDGYYEQYF.

This clonotype was observed a few times. The rearrangement uses TRBV5-4 and TRBJ2-5; 9 bases are shared with TRBD2. The germline CDR1 and CDR2 sequences are SGHNT and YYREEE (reference sequence). The CDR3 is 13 amino acids. J gave up 7 bases and V 7 bases, and 8 bases lay outside the gene matches. This CDR3 reads CASGSGREGTQYF. As DNA, the CDR3 is TGTGCCAGCGGTAGCGGGAGAGAGGGGACCCAGTACTTC.

This clonotype appeared a few times. V usage is TRBV20-1 and J usage is TRBJ2-1; 10 nucleotides match TRBD2. J gave up 7 bases and V 3 bases, and 15 bases lay outside the gene matches. CDR3 length equals 17 residues. Germline lookup yields CDR1 DFQATT and CDR2 SNEGSKA (reference sequence). CDR3 bases: TGCAGTGCTAGGTCGGGTCTAGCGGGAGTTACAAGGAATGAGCAGTTCTTC. Protein sequence: CSARSGLAGVTRNEQFF.

The V gene is TRBV12-3 or TRBV12-4, the J gene TRBJ2-7; 11 bases fit TRBD1. This CDR3 is 14 amino acids long. With V trimmed by 9 bases and J by 1 base, 5 bases remained unmatched. The CDR3 nucleotides are TGTGCCAGTGGACAGGGGGCAGCATCCTACGAGCAGTACTTC. Protein product: CASGQGAASYEQYF.

There are a few counts of this clonotype. The chain links TRBV12-3 or TRBV12-4 to TRBJ2-1; D may be TRBD1 (6 bases). The V end lost 6 bases, the J end lost 7 bases, and 7 bases lay between the germline ends. The CDR3 totals 11 residues. The CDR3 is CASRQGNEQFF. DNA for the CDR3: TGTGCCAGCAGGCAGGGGAATGAGCAGTTCTTC.